Listed below are T cell receptor beta chains from one sample, sequenced in a study of low-dose radiotherapy and immunotherapy resistance in tumors. From the reads, TCRdb called clonotypes with MiXCR, one entry per CDR3 protein. Among tens of thousands of distinct CDR3 sequences listed, 15% to 20% were seen once. This sample comprised PBMCs, obtained before treatment. Source of these receptors: a male donor with prostate cancer. Both conserved end residues are part of each CDR3. A D gene is named only where the DNA matches it firmly. Expanded clones get a size class; other rows say once, few or many, or leave the size out.

j_call clone_size d_call v_call cdr3_aa cdr3_nt
TRBJ2-7 many TRBD2 TRBV20-1 CSASGASGGSSYEQYF TGCAGTGCGTCAGGGGCTAGCGGGGGGAGCTCCTACGAGCAGTACTTC
TRBJ2-5 many . TRBV13 CASSLRRGPQETQYF TGTGCCAGCAGCTTAAGACGGGGCCCCCAAGAGACCCAGTACTTC
TRBJ2-3 many TRBD2 TRBV4-2 CASSSSGGTDTQYF TGTGCCAGCAGCTCTAGCGGGGGCACAGATACGCAGTATTTT
TRBJ2-2 many . TRBV19 CASSFQTNTGELFF TGTGCCAGTAGTTTCCAAACGAACACCGGGGAGCTGTTTTTT
TRBJ1-2 many . TRBV4-1 CASSQVRDTYGYTF TGCGCCAGCAGCCAAGTTAGGGACACCTATGGCTACACCTTC
TRBJ2-3 many TRBD1 TRBV7-9 CASSGPGTDNTDTQYF TGTGCCAGCAGCGGTCCCGGGACAGATAACACAGATACGCAGTATTTT
TRBJ1-3 many TRBD1 TRBV20-1 CSAHSPGTGSGNTIYF TGCAGTGCGCATAGCCCCGGGACAGGGAGTGGAAACACCATATATTTT
TRBJ2-3 many TRBD2 TRBV20-1 CSASSGGAGDTQYF TGCAGTGCTAGTAGCGGGGGGGCGGGAGATACGCAGTATTTT
TRBJ2-3 many . TRBV30 CAWSLTDTQYF TGTGCCTGGAGTCTCACAGATACGCAGTATTTT
TRBJ1-4 many . TRBV27 CASSLIPGSNEKLFF TGTGCCAGCAGTTTAATTCCCGGTTCGAATGAAAAACTGTTTTTT
TRBJ2-2 . . TRBV2 CASRNEEVTGELFF TGTGCCAGCAGGAATGAGGAAGTCACCGGGGAGCTGTTTTTT
TRBJ2-1 . . TRBV27 CASSLRDLRNEQFF TGTGCCAGCAGTTTAAGGGACTTAAGGAATGAGCAGTTCTTC
TRBJ2-3 many TRBD1 TRBV28 CASSPGTGVTDTQYF TGTGCCAGCAGCCCCGGGACAGGGGTCACAGATACGCAGTATTTT
TRBJ2-3 many . TRBV14 CASSQHPPGSPTDTQYF TGTGCCAGCAGCCAACATCCTCCGGGGTCCCCCACAGATACGCAGTATTTT
TRBJ2-1 many TRBD1 TRBV5-1 CASSLEGQGGNEQFF TGCGCCAGCAGCTTGGAGGGACAGGGTGGGAATGAGCAGTTCTTC
TRBJ2-6 medium-sized . TRBV4-2 CASSQEGGALGANVLTF TGTGCCAGCAGCCAAGAGGGGGGGGCGCTCGGGGCCAACGTCCTGACTTTC
TRBJ2-2 many . TRBV5-1 CASSFVGITGELFF TGCGCCAGCAGCTTTGTAGGGATCACCGGGGAGCTGTTTTTT
TRBJ2-3 . . TRBV18 CASSPSGQTDTQYF TGTGCCAGCTCACCGTCGGGACAAACAGATACGCAGTATTTT
TRBJ2-1 many . TRBV29-1 CSVGEGDEQFF TGCAGCGTTGGTGAAGGGGATGAGCAGTTCTTC
TRBJ2-5 . TRBD2 TRBV9 CASSVMTSGEETQYF TGTGCCAGCTCCGTTATGACTAGCGGAGAAGAGACCCAGTACTTC
TRBJ1-4 . . TRBV5-1 CASSFRTPGNEKLFF TGCGCCAGCAGCTTTCGGACGCCCGGTAATGAAAAACTGTTTTTT
TRBJ1-1 many TRBD1 TRBV10-3 CAISPGTGHTEAFF TGTGCCATCAGCCCCGGGACAGGGCACACTGAAGCTTTCTTT